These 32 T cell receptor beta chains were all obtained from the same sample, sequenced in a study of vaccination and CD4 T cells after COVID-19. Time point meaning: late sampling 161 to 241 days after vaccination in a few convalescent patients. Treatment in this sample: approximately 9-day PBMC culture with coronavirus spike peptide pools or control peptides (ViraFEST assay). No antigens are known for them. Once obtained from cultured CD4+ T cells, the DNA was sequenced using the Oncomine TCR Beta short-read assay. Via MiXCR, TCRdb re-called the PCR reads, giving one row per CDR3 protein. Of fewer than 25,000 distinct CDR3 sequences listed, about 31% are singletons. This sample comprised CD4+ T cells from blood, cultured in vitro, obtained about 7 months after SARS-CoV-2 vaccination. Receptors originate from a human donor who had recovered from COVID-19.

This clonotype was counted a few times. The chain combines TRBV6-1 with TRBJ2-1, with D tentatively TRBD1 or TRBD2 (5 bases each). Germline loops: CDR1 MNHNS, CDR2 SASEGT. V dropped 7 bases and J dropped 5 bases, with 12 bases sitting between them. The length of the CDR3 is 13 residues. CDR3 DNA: TGTGCCAGCATGGGACCAAGAAACAATGAGCAGTTCTTC. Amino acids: CASMGPRNNEQFF.

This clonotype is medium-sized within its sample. For the CDR3, the DNA is TGTGCCACCAGTGACGCGGGAGAAGAGACCCAGTACTTC. As protein: CATSDAGEETQYF. The chain uses TRBV24-1 and TRBJ2-5; 7 bases match TRBD2. Germline V gives CDR1 KGHDR, CDR2 SFDVKD. Trimming took 4 bases from V and 3 from J; bases not matched to a gene: 1. This CDR3 region has 13 residues.

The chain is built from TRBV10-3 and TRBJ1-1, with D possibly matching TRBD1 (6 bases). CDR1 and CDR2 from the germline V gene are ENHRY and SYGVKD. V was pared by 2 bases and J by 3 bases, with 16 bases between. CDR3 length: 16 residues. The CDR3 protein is CAISELGSGADTEAFF. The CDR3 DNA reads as TGTGCCATCAGTGAGCTGGGGTCAGGGGCGGACACTGAAGCTTTCTTT.

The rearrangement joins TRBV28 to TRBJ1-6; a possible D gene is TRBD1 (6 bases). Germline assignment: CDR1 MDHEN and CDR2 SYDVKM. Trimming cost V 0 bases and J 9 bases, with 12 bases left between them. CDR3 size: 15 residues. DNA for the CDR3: TGTGCCAGCAGTTTATGGGCAGGGGCAGGTTCACCCCTCCACTTT. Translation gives CASSLWAGAGSPLHF.

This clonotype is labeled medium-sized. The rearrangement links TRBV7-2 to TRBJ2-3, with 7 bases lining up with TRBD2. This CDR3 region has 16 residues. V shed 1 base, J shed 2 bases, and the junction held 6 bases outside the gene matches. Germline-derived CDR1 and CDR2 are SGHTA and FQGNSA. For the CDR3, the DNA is TGTGCCAGCAGCTTAGTGCCGGGAGGCCACACAGATACGCAGTATTTT. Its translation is CASSLVPGGHTDTQYF.

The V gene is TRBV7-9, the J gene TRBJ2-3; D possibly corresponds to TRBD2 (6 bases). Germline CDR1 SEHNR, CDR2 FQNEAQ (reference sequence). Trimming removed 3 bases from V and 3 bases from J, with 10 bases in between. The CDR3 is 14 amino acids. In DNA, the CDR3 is TGTGCCAGCAGCTTCGGACTATCGACAGATACGCAGTATTTT. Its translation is CASSFGLSTDTQYF.

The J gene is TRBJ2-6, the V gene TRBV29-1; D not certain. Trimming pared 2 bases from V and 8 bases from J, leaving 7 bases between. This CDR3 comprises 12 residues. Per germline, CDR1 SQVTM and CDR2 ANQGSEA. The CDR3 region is CSVEFGSNVLTF. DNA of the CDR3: TGCAGCGTTGAATTCGGCTCCAACGTCCTGACTTTC.

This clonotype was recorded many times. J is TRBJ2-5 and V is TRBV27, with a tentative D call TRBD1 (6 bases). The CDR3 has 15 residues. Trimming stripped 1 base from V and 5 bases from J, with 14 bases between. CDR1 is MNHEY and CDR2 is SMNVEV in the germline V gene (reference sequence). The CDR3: CASSLFKGVGETQYF. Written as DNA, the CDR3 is TGTGCCAGCAGTTTATTCAAGGGGGTAGGGGAGACCCAGTACTTC.

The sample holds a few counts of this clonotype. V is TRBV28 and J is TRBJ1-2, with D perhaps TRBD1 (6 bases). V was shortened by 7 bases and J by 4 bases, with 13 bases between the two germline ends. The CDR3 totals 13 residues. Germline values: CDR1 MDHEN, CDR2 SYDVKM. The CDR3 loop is CASTRNRAYGYTF. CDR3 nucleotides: TGTGCCAGCACCCGGAACAGGGCCTATGGCTACACCTTC.

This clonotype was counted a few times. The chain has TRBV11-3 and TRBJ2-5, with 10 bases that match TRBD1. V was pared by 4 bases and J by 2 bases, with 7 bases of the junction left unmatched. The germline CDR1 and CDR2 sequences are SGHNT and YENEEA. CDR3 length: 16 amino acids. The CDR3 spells CASSSGTGDEQETQYF. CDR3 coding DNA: TGTGCCAGCAGCTCAGGGACAGGGGATGAGCAAGAGACCCAGTACTTC.

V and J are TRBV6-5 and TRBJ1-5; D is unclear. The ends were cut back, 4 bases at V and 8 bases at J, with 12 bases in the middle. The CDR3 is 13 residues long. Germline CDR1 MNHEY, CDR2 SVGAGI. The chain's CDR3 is CASSSRSREPQHF. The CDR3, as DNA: TGTGCCAGCAGTTCACGGTCTCGGGAGCCCCAGCATTTT.

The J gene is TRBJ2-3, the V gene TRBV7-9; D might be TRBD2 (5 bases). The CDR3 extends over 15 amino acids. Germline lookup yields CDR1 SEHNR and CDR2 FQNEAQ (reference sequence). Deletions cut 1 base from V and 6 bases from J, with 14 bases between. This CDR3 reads CASSLGGDGGDTQYF. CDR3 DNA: TGTGCCAGCAGCTTAGGTGGGGATGGAGGCGATACGCAGTATTTT.

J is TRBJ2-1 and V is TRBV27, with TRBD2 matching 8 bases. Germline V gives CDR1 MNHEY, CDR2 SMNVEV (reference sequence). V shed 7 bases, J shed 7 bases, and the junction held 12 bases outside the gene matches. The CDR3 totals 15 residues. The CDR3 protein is CASTGVGSGENEQFF. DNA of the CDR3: TGTGCCAGCACCGGAGTAGGTAGCGGGGAGAATGAGCAGTTCTTC.

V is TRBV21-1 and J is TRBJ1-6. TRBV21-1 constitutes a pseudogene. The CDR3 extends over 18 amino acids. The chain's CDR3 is CASTRISLTRWPNSPLHF. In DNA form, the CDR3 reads TGTGCCAGCACTAGGATCTCTTTAACGCGGTGGCCTAATTCACCCCTCCACTTT.

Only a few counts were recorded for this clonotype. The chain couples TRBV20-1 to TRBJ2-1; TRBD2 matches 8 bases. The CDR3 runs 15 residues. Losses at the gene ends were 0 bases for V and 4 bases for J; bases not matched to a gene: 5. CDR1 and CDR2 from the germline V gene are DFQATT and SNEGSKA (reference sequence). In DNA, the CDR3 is TGCAGTGCTAGAGAAAGCGGGAGTATATACAATGAGCAGTTCTTC. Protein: CSARESGSIYNEQFF.

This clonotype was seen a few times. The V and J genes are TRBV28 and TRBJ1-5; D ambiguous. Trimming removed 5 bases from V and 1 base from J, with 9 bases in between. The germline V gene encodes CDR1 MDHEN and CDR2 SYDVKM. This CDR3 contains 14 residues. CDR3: CASSPGRSNQPQHF. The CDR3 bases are TGTGCCAGCAGTCCCGGACGGAGCAATCAGCCCCAGCATTTT.

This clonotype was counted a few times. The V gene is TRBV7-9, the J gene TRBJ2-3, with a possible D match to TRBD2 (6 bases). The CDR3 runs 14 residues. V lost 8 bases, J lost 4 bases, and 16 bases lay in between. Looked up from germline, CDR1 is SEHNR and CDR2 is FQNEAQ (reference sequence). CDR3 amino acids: CASVPPGVPDTQYF. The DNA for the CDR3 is TGTGCCAGCGTCCCCCCGGGGGTCCCAGATACGCAGTATTTT.

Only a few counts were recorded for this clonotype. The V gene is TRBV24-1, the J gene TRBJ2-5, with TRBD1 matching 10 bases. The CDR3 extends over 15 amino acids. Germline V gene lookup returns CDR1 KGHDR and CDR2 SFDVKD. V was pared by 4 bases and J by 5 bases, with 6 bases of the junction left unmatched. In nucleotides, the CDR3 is TGTGCCACCAGTGAGGGACAGGGGAACGGGGAGACCCAGTACTTC. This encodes CATSEGQGNGETQYF.

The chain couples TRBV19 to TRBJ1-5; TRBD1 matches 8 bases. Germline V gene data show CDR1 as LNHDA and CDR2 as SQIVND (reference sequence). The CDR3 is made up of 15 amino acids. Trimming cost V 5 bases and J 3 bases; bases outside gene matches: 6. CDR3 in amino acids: CASSVPDRANQPQHF. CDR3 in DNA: TGTGCCAGTAGTGTACCGGACAGGGCCAATCAGCCCCAGCATTTT.

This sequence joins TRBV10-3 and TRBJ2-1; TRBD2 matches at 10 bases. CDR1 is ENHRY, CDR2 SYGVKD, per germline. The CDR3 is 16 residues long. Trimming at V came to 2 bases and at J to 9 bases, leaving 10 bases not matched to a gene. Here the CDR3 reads CAISEGLAGDWSEQFF. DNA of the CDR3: TGTGCCATCAGTGAGGGGCTAGCGGGAGATTGGAGTGAGCAGTTCTTC.

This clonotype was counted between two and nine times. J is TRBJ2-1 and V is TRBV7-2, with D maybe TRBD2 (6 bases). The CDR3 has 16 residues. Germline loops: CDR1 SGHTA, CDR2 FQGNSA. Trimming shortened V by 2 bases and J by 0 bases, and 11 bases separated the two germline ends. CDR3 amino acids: CASSLLAELSYNEQFF. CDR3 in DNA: TGTGCCAGCAGCTTATTAGCGGAGCTCTCCTACAATGAGCAGTTCTTC.

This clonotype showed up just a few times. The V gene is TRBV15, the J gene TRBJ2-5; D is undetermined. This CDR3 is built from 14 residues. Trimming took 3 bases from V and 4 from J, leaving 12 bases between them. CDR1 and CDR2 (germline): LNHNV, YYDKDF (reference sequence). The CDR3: CATSSGVAPETQYF. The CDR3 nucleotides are TGTGCCACCAGCAGTGGGGTCGCTCCAGAGACCCAGTACTTC.

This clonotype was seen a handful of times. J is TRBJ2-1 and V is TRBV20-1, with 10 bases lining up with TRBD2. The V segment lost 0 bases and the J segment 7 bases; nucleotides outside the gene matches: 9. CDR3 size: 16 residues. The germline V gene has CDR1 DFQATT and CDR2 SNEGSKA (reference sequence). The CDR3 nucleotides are TGCAGTGCTAGAGATCATGGTAGCGGGAGGTCGAATGAGCAGTTCTTC. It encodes CSARDHGSGRSNEQFF.

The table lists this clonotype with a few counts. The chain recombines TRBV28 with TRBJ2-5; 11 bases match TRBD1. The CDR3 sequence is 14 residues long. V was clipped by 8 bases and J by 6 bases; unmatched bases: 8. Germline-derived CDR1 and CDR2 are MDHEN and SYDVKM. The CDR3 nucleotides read TGTGCCAGCTGTCTGGGACAGGGGGGTAAGACCCAGTACTTC. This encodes CASCLGQGGKTQYF.

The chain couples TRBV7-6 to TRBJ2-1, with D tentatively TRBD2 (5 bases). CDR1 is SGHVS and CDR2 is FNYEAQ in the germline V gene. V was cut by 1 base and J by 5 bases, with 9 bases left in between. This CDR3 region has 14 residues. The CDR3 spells CASSLGLGNNEQFF. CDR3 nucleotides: TGTGCCAGCAGCTTAGGGCTCGGGAACAATGAGCAGTTCTTC.

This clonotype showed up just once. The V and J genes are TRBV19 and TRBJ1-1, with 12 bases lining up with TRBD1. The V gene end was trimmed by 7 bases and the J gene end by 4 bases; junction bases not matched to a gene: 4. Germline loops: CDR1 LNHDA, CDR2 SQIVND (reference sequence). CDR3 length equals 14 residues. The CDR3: CASTPGQGATEAFF. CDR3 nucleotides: TGTGCCAGTACCCCGGGACAGGGGGCCACTGAAGCTTTCTTT.

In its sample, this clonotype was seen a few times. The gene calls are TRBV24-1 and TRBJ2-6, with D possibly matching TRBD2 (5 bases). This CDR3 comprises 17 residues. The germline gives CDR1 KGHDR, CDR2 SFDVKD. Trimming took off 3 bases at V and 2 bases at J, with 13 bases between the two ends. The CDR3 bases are TGTGCCACCAGTGATCCCGGATCCGGGGCTGGGGCCAACGTCCTGACTTTC. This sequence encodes CATSDPGSGAGANVLTF.

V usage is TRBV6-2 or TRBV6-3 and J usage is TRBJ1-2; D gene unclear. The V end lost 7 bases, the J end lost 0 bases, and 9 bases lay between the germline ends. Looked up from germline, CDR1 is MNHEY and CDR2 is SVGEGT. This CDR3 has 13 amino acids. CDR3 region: CASTASANYGYTF. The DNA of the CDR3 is TGTGCCAGCACAGCCTCAGCTAACTATGGCTACACCTTC.

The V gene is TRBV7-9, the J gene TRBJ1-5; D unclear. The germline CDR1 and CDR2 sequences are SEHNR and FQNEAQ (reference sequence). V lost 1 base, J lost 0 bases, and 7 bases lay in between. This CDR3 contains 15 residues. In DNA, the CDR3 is TGTGCCAGCAGCTTAGGTTCGAGTAGCAATCAGCCCCAGCATTTT. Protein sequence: CASSLGSSSNQPQHF.

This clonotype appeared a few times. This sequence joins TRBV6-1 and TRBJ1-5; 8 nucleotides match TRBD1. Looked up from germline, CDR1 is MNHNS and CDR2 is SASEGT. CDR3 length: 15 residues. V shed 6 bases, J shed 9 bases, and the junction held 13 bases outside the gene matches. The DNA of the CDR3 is TGTGCCAGCAGCCAGGCAGGGGGCCCCGCTTCGCCCCAGCATTTT. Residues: CASSQAGGPASPQHF.

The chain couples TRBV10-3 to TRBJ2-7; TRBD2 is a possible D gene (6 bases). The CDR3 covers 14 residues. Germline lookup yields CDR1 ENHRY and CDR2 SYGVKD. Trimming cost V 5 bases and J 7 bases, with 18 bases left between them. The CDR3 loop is CAISRVAGPREQYF. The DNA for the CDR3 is TGTGCCATCAGTCGGGTGGCGGGGCCAAGAGAGCAGTACTTC.

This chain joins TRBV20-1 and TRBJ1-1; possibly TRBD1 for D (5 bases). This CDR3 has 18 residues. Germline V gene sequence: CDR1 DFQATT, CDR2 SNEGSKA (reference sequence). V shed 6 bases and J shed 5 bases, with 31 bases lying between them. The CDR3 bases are TGCAGTGCCTACCCTCTAGGTTTGAGCTGGCGGTCAGGGACTGAAGCTTTCTTT. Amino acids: CSAYPLGLSWRSGTEAFF.